This T cell receptor (beta chain) is drawn from a study of blood T cell repertoires in COVID-19. Study background: Researchers got acute and convalescent COVID-19 samples from the United States, Italy and Spain. T cells, B-cell-depleted T cells, or PBMCs supplied cDNA or gDNA.

Germline V gene data show CDR1 as SGHVS and CDR2 as FQNEAQ. This CDR3 comprises 11 residues. Deletions cut 5 bases from V and 4 bases from J, with 3 bases between. Under the authors' procedure: Reference gene primer amplification yielded estimated nucleated cell counts. Some clones are missing from TCRdb's copy, which holds only in-frame ones; the method was immunoSEQ multiplex PCR. V and J calls and clone size are as listed in that table; D and trimming were resolved from the DNA. This sample yields almost 80,000 clones, of which 80% to 95% are seen a single time; 0.7% to 0.9% belongs to the top ten.

This clonotype originated in a woman older than 75 with acute or convalescent COVID-19. The chain carries TRBV7-8 and TRBJ1-3, with D unclear. The specimen was peripheral blood. The chain's CDR3 is CASSPGNTIYF. The CDR3 bases are TGTGCCAGCAGCCCAGGAAACACCATATATTTT.